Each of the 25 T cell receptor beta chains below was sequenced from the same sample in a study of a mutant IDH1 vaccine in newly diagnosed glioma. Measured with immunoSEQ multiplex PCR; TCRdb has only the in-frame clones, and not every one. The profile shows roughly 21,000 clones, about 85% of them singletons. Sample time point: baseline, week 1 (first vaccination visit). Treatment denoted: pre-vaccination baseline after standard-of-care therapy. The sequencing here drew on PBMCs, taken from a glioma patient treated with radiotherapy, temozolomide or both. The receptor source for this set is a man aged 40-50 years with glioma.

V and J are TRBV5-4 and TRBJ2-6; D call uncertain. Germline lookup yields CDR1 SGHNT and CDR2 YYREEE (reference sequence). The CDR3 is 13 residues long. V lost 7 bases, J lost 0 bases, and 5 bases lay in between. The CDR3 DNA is TGTGCCAGCCTCAGCTCTGGGGCCAACGTCCTGACTTTC. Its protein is CASLSSGANVLTF.

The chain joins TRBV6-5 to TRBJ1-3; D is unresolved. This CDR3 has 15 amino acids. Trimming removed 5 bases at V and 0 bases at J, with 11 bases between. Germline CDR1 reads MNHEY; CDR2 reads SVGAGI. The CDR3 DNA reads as TGTGCCAGCAGTCCCGGCCTTTCCTCTGGAAACACCATATATTTT. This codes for CASSPGLSSGNTIYF.

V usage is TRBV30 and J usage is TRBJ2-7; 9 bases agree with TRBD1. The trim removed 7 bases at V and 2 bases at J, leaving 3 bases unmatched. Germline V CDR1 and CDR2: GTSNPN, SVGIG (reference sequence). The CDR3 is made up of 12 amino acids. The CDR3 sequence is CALGQGPYEQYV. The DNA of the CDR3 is TGTGCCTTGGGACAGGGCCCCTACGAGCAGTACGTC.

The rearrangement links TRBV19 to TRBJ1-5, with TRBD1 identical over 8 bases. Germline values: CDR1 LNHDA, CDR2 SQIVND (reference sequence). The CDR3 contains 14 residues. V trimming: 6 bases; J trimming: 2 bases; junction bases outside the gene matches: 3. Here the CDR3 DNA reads TGTGCCAGTAGCCAGACAGGGGGCAATCAGCCCCAGCATTTT. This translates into CASSQTGGNQPQHF.

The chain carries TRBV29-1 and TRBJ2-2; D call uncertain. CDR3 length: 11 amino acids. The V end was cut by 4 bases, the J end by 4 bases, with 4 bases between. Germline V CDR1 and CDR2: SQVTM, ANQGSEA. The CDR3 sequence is CSVGGTGELFF. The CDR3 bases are TGCAGCGTTGGCGGCACCGGGGAGCTGTTTTTT.

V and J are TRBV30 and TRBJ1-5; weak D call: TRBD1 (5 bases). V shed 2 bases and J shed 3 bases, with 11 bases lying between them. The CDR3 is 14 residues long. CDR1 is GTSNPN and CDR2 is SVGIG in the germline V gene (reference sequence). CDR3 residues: CAWSRRGLNQPQHF. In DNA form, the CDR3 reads TGTGCCTGGAGTCGCCGGGGCCTCAATCAGCCCCAGCATTTT.

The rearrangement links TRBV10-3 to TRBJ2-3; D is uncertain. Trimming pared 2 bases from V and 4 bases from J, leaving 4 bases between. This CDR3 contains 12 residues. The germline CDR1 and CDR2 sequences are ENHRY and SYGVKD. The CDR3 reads CAISEVADTQYF. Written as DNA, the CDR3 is TGTGCCATCAGTGAGGTGGCAGATACGCAGTATTTT.

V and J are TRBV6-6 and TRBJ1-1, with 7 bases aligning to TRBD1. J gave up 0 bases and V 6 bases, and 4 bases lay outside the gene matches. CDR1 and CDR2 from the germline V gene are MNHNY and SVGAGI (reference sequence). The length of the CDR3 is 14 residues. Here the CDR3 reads CASRIRGVNTEAFF. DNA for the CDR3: TGTGCCAGCAGGATCAGGGGGGTGAACACTGAAGCTTTCTTT.

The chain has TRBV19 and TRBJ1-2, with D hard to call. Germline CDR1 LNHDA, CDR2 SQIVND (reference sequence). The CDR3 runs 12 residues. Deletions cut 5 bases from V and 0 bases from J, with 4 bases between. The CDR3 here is CASSSTNYGYTF. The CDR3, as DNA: TGTGCCAGTAGTTCAACTAACTATGGCTACACCTTC.

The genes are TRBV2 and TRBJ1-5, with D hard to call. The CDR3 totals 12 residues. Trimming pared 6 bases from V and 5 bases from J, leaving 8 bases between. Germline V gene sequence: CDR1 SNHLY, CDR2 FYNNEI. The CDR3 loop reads CASSEGYQPQHF. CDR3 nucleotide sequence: TGTGCCAGCAGCGAGGGTTATCAGCCCCAGCATTTT.

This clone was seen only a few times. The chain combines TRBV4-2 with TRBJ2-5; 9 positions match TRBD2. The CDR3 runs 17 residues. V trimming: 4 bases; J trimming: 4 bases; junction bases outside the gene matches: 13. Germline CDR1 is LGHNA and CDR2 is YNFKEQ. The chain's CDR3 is CASSPRTSEPGGETQYF. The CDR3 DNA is TGTGCCAGCAGCCCCCGGACTAGCGAGCCGGGGGGAGAGACCCAGTACTTC.

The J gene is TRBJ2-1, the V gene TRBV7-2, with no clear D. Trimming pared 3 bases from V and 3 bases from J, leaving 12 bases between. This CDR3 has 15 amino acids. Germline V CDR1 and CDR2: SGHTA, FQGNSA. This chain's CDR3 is CASSFMAAHYNEQFF. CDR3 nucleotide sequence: TGTGCCAGCAGCTTTATGGCGGCTCACTACAATGAGCAGTTCTTC.

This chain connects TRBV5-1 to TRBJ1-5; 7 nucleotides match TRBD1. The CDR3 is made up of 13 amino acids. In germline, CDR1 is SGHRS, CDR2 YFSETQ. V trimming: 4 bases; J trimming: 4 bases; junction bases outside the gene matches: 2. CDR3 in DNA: TGCGCCAGCAGCGAGACAGGGAATCAGCCCCAGCATTTT. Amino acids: CASSETGNQPQHF.

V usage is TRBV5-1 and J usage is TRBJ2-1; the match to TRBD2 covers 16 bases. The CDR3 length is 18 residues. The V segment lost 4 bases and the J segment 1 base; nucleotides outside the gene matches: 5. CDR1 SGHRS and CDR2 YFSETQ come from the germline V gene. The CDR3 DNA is TGCGCCAGCAGCCAGGGACTAGCGGGAGGGCGGTCCTACAATGAGCAGTTCTTC. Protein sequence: CASSQGLAGGRSYNEQFF.

The CDR3 protein is CASSSGGWNTEAFF. The CDR3 region has the DNA TGTGCCAGCAGTTCAGGGGGCTGGAACACTGAAGCTTTCTTT. The chain is built from TRBV6-1 and TRBJ1-1, with TRBD1 identical over 8 bases. From germline, CDR1 is MNHNS and CDR2 SASEGT. The CDR3 spans 14 residues. The V and J ends lost 5 bases and 1 base, in that order; junction bases with no gene match: 3.

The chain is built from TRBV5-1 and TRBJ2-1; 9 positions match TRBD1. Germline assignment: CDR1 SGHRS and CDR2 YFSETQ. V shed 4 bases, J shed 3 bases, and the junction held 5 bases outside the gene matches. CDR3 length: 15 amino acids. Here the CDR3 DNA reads TGCGCCAGCAGCCGACAGGGGGGACTCTACAATGAGCAGTTCTTC. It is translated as CASSRQGGLYNEQFF.

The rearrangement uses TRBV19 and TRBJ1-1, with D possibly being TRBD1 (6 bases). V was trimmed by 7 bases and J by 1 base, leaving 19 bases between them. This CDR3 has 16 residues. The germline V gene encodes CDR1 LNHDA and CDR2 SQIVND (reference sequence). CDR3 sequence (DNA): TGTGCCAGTACCACCACAGGGCTTGTAAGGAACACTGAAGCTTTCTTT. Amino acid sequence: CASTTTGLVRNTEAFF.

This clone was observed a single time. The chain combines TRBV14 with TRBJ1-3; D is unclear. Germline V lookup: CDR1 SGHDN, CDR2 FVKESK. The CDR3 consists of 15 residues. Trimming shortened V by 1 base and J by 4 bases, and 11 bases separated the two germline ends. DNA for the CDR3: TGTGCCAGCAGCCAAGCCCGAACAGCAGGAAACACCATATATTTT. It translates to CASSQARTAGNTIYF.

The CDR3 DNA is TGTGCCAGCAGACCCACTGGACAGGGGAGGACTGAAGCTTTCTTT. Protein product: CASRPTGQGRTEAFF. The J gene is TRBJ1-1, the V gene TRBV6-5; 9 nucleotides match TRBD1. Germline CDR1 is MNHEY and CDR2 is SVGAGI. This CDR3 region has 15 residues. J was trimmed by 5 bases and V by 6 bases; bases with no gene match: 10.

For the CDR3, the DNA is TGTGCCAGCAGTCCGCGGGTACAGGGGCGACGTGAGTCTTTCTTT. Amino acid sequence: CASSPRVQGRRESFF. The chain employs TRBV28 and TRBJ1-1, with 7 nucleotides matching TRBD1. J was trimmed by 12 bases and V by 5 bases; bases with no gene match: 18. Germline assignment: CDR1 MDHEN and CDR2 SYDVKM. There are 15 residues in the CDR3.

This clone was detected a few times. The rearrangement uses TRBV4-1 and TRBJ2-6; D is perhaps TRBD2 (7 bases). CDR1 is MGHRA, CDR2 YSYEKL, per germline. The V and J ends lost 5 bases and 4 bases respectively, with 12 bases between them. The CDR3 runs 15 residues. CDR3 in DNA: TGCGCCAGCAGCGGGGGGGGCCGCGGGGCCAACGTCCTGACTTTC. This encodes CASSGGGRGANVLTF.

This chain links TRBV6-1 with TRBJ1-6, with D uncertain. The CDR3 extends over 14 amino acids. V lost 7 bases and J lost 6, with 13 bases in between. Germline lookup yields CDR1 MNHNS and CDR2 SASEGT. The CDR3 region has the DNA TGTGCCAGCAAGAAGGTGGGAATTAATTCACCCCTCCACTTT. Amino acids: CASKKVGINSPLHF.

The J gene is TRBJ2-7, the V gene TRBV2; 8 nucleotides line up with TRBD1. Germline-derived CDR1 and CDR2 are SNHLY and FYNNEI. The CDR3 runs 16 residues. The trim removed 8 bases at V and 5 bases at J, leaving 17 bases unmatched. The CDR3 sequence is CASVSLGLTGVNEQYF. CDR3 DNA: TGTGCCAGCGTCAGTTTGGGGTTGACAGGGGTCAACGAGCAGTACTTC. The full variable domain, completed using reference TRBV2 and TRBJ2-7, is EPEVTQTPSHQVTQMGQEVILRCVPISNHLYFYWYRQILGQKVEFLVSFYNNEISEKSEIFDDQFSVERPDGSNFTLKIRSTKLEDSAMYFCASVSLGLTGVNEQYFGPGTRLTVT.

CDR3 protein: CSVEGGKGSYGYTF. As DNA, the CDR3 is TGCAGCGTTGAGGGGGGGAAAGGTAGCTATGGCTACACCTTC. The gene calls are TRBV29-1 and TRBJ1-2; perhaps TRBD1 as D (5 bases). The CDR3 totals 14 residues. With 3 bases removed from V and 4 bases from J, the gap between germline ends came to 15 bases. From germline, CDR1 is SQVTM and CDR2 ANQGSEA.

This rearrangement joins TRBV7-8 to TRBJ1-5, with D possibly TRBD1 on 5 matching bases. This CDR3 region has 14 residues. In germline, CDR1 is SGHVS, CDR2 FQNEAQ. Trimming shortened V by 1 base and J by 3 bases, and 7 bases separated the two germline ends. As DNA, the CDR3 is TGTGCCAGCAGCTTAGAGGGGCTCAATCAGCCCCAGCATTTT. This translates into CASSLEGLNQPQHF.